These 32 T cell receptor beta chains came from one sample sequenced in a study of CXCR3-negative and CXCR3-positive naive CD8 T cells. It was by 5' RACE with UMI labels that the TRB cDNA libraries were prepared. TCRdb derives one entry per CDR3 protein from the 5' RACE reads, leaving out DNA. The table lists tens of thousands of distinct CDR3 sequences. The material sequenced was naive CXCR3- CD8+ T cells from blood. Subset given: CD45RO-CCR7+CD27+CD95- naive CD8+ T cells lacking CXCR3 (TNR3-). The origin of the receptors is a human donor in good health. Some clones in this sample may be carry-over from other donors' samples.

The chain has TRBV27 and TRBJ1-5. The CDR3 length is 16 residues. In germline, CDR1 is MNHEY, CDR2 SMNVEV (reference sequence). CDR3: CASSLVGPGANQPQHF.

The chain is built from TRBV11-2 and TRBJ2-3; TCRdb gives TRBD2 as the D gene, but with no DNA this cannot be confirmed. Looked up from germline, CDR1 is SGHAT and CDR2 is FQNNGV. This CDR3 comprises 14 residues. The CDR3 spells CASIKDPGGNTQYF.

The chain has TRBV7-9 and TRBJ2-7; TCRdb's D call of TRBD1 is untestable without DNA. The CDR3 is 14 amino acids. Germline assignment: CDR1 SEHNR and CDR2 FQNEAQ (reference sequence). The CDR3 here is CASSLGTVPYEQYF.

The chain links TRBV7-2 to TRBJ2-5; there is no DNA to check the TCRdb D call of TRBD2. CDR1 and CDR2 from the germline V gene are SGHTA and FQGNSA. The CDR3 consists of 19 residues. The CDR3 region is CASSYFEAGTPEGQETQYF.

This clonotype is classed as medium-sized by frequency. The chain links TRBV2 to TRBJ2-5; TCRdb reports TRBD2, a call that lacks DNA to check it against. The CDR3 sequence is 15 residues long. Germline CDR1 is SNHLY and CDR2 is FYNNEI. The CDR3 sequence is CASSALTERDETQYF.

J is TRBJ1-3 and V is TRBV20-1; the TCRdb call, TRBD1, lacks DNA for checking. The CDR3 totals 14 residues. Germline CDR1 reads DFQATT; CDR2 reads SNEGSKA (reference sequence). This chain's CDR3 is CSAKDRGHGNTIYF.

The genes are TRBV28 and TRBJ2-7; TCRdb indicates TRBD1, and absent DNA this call remains unverified. This CDR3 spans 14 amino acids. Germline CDR1 MDHEN, CDR2 SYDVKM. CDR3 sequence: CASSLGQNAYEQYF.

The CDR3 region is CASSLQGLSYEQYF. The chain employs TRBV12-3 or TRBV12-4 and TRBJ2-7; TCRdb's D call of TRBD1 is untestable without DNA. The CDR3 length is 14 residues.

The V and J genes are TRBV4-3 and TRBJ2-1. This CDR3 region has 17 residues. Germline CDR1 reads LGHNA; CDR2 reads YSLEER. The chain's CDR3 is CASSQVYAGGPYNEQFF.

The chain joins TRBV20-1 to TRBJ1-1; the D gene TCRdb calls, TRBD1, cannot be checked with no DNA. Germline V CDR1 and CDR2: DFQATT, SNEGSKA (reference sequence). This CDR3 spans 12 amino acids. This CDR3 reads CSVKGFDTEAFF.

This chain connects TRBV28 to TRBJ1-5; TCRdb's D call, TRBD1, is unchecked because there is no DNA. In germline, CDR1 is MDHEN, CDR2 SYDVKM. This CDR3 contains 18 residues. The CDR3 here is CASSLFFARGKGNQPQHF. Full variable domain (rest looked up from reference TRBV28 and TRBJ1-5): DVKVTQSSRYLVKRTGEKVFLECVQDMDHENMFWYRQDPGLGLRLIYFSYDVKMKEKGDIPEGYSVSREKKERFSLILESASTNQTSMYLCASSLFFARGKGNQPQHFGDGTRLSIL.

V usage is TRBV20-1 and J usage is TRBJ2-1. The CDR3 is 11 residues long. Germline values: CDR1 DFQATT, CDR2 SNEGSKA (reference sequence). The CDR3 reads CSARDYNEQFF.

This chain joins TRBV7-9 and TRBJ1-5. This CDR3 region has 14 residues. The germline CDR1 and CDR2 sequences are SEHNR and FQNEAQ (reference sequence). CDR3 sequence reads: CASSFTDFNQPQHF.

This chain connects TRBV7-2 to TRBJ1-4. Germline values: CDR1 SGHTA, CDR2 FQGNSA. This CDR3 spans 12 amino acids. CDR3: CASSYRPKPDAF.

This CDR3 is CASSYAGPSFEQYF. The rearrangement links TRBV6-2 or TRBV6-3 to TRBJ2-7. Per the germline V gene, CDR1 is MNHEY and CDR2 is SVGEGT. This CDR3 has 14 residues.

V gene TRBV2 combines with J gene TRBJ1-5. The CDR3 length is 12 residues. The germline V gene has CDR1 SNHLY and CDR2 FYNNEI. The CDR3 spells CASDDAVQPQHF.

V gene TRBV27 combines with J gene TRBJ2-5; TCRdb designates TRBD1, a call that cannot be tested without DNA. The CDR3 covers 21 residues. In germline, CDR1 is MNHEY, CDR2 SMNVEV (reference sequence). CDR3 protein: CASSPRGQGAFVSARGETQYF.

The chain carries TRBV5-6 and TRBJ2-2. The CDR3 has 12 residues. CDR1 and CDR2 from the germline V gene are SGHDT and YYEEEE. CDR3 amino acids: CASSLLTGELFF.

The rearrangement uses TRBV5-1 and TRBJ2-7; TCRdb gives TRBD1 as the D gene, but with no DNA this cannot be confirmed. The CDR3 is 14 amino acids. The V gene's germline CDR1 is SGHRS and CDR2 YFSETQ. The CDR3 loop reads CASSLVPGAYEQYF.

The chain couples TRBV4-3 to TRBJ2-1; there is no DNA to check the TCRdb D call of TRBD1. The CDR3 runs to 14 residues. Per the germline V gene, CDR1 is LGHNA and CDR2 is YSLEER. CDR3 region: CASSHPGRYNEQFF.

The chain uses TRBV29-1 and TRBJ2-1; the D gene TCRdb calls, TRBD1, cannot be checked with no DNA. Germline CDR1 reads SQVTM; CDR2 reads ANQGSEA. This CDR3 region has 17 residues. The CDR3 is CSIGGEQGTPSYNEQFF.

V usage is TRBV29-1 and J usage is TRBJ2-1. Germline values: CDR1 SQVTM, CDR2 ANQGSEA. The CDR3 is made up of 13 amino acids. Here the CDR3 reads CSVVGSSYNEQFF.

The chain employs TRBV15 and TRBJ2-1; the D gene TCRdb calls, TRBD1, cannot be checked with no DNA. CDR1 LNHNV and CDR2 YYDKDF come from the germline V gene (reference sequence). CDR3 length equals 14 residues. The CDR3 here is CATRNRGLVNEQFF.

CDR3: CASSFGSEAFF. The rearrangement uses TRBV7-8 and TRBJ1-1. The CDR3 has 11 amino acids. CDR1 is SGHVS, CDR2 FQNEAQ, per germline.

The gene calls are TRBV7-9 and TRBJ2-4. This CDR3 has 13 residues. Per the germline V gene, CDR1 is SEHNR and CDR2 is FQNEAQ (reference sequence). The chain's CDR3 is CASSLGGWNIQYF.

The chain couples TRBV29-1 to TRBJ2-7. The V gene's germline CDR1 is SQVTM and CDR2 ANQGSEA. CDR3 length equals 14 residues. CDR3 protein: CSVPHGQGSYEQYF.

The chain is built from TRBV7-9 and TRBJ2-1; absent DNA, TCRdb's TRBD2 call cannot be checked. The CDR3 runs 14 residues. Germline V gene lookup returns CDR1 SEHNR and CDR2 FQNEAQ (reference sequence). This chain's CDR3 is CASSATPGENEQFF.

The chain recombines TRBV25-1 with TRBJ1-1; the D gene TCRdb calls, TRBD1, cannot be checked with no DNA. Germline loops: CDR1 MGHDK, CDR2 SYGVNS. This CDR3 comprises 17 residues. This CDR3 reads CASSEVGDREFGAEAFF.

The chain joins TRBV2 to TRBJ2-6; TCRdb indicates TRBD1, and absent DNA this call remains unverified. This CDR3 is built from 20 residues. CDR1 SNHLY and CDR2 FYNNEI come from the germline V gene. The CDR3 is CASRTEYRDREISGANVLTF.

This chain joins TRBV29-1 and TRBJ2-7; TCRdb picks TRBD2, but there is no DNA to check that call. CDR1 is SQVTM, CDR2 ANQGSEA, per germline. The CDR3 spans 15 residues. Here the CDR3 reads CSVEGSGTSDYEQYF.

The gene calls are TRBV5-1 and TRBJ2-7. The CDR3 consists of 14 residues. CDR1 is SGHRS, CDR2 YFSETQ, per germline. The CDR3 region is CASSLDGSYYEQYF.

Its frequency marks this clonotype as medium-sized. This chain connects TRBV25-1 to TRBJ2-5; the D gene TCRdb calls, TRBD2, cannot be checked with no DNA. The CDR3 has 18 amino acids. Per germline, CDR1 MGHDK and CDR2 SYGVNS. The CDR3 region is CASRSTRTSGPYQETQYF.